This T cell receptor beta chain comes out of a study of identical twins. Germline V gene lookup returns CDR1 SEHNR and CDR2 FQNEAQ (reference sequence). V was trimmed by 5 bases and J by 7 bases, leaving 14 bases between them. The CDR3 covers 13 residues. TCRdb analysed the 5' RACE reads with MiXCR anew, one entry per CDR3 protein. The profile shows about 570,000 distinct CDR3 sequences, nearly 10% of them singletons. Only healthy Caucasians were enrolled as donors. Separately, the same data were catalogued under a study of yellow fever vaccine responses in identical twins.

This clonotype was obtained from a woman between 18 and 29 years old in good health. Sequences were obtained from PBMCs. The chain couples TRBV7-9 to TRBJ1-1; tentative D call: TRBD1 (5 bases). CDR3 residues: CASSGVTGGEAFF. CDR3 nucleotide sequence: TGTGCCAGCAGCGGGGTTACAGGTGGTGAAGCTTTCTTT.